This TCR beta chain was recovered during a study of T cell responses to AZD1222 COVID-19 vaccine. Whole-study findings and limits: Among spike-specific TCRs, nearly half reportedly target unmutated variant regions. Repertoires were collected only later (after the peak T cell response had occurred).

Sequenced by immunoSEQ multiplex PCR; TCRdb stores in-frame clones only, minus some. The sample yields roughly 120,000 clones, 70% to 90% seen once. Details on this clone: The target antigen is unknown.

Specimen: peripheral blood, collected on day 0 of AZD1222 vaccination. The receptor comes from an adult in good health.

In nucleotides, the CDR3 is TGTGCCAGTAGTATAGGACAGGTGAACACCGGGGAGCTGTTTTTT. Protein: CASSIGQVNTGELFF. The V and J genes are TRBV19 and TRBJ2-2, with D tentatively TRBD1 (6 bases). The germline CDR1 and CDR2 sequences are LNHDA and SQIVND (reference sequence). V shed 1 base and J shed 1 base, with 7 bases lying between them. This CDR3 is 15 amino acids long.